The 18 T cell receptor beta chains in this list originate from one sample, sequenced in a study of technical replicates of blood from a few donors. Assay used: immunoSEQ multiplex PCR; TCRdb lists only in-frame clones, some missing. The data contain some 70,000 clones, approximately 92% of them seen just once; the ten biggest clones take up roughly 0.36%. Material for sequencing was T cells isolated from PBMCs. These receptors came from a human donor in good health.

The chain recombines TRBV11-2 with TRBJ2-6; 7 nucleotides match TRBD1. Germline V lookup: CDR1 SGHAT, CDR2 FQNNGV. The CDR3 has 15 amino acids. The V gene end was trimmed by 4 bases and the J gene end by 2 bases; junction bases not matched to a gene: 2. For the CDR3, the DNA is TGTGCCAGCAGCTCCAGGGGGACTGGGGCCAACGTCCTGACTTTC. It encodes CASSSRGTGANVLTF.

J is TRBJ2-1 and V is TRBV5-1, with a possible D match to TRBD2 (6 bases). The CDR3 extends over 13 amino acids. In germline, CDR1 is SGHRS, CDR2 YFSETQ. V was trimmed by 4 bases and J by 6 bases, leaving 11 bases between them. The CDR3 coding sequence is TGCGCCAGCAGCCGGGACTCGTCCAATGAGCAGTTCTTC. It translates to CASSRDSSNEQFF.

CDR3 sequence reads: CASAGGEQYF. CDR3 sequence (DNA): TGTGCCAGCGCCGGGGGCGAGCAGTACTTC. This sequence joins TRBV7-2 and TRBJ2-7, with D tentatively TRBD2 (6 bases). The CDR3 has 10 residues. In germline, CDR1 is SGHTA, CDR2 FQGNSA. Trimming took off 8 bases at V and 6 bases at J, with 8 bases between the two ends.

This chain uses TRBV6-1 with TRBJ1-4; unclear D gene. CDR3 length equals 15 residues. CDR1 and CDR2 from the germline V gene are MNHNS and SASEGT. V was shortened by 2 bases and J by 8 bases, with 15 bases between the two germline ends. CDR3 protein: CASSEHPGTTEKLFF. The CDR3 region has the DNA TGTGCCAGCAGTGAACATCCGGGAACAACGGAAAAACTGTTTTTT.

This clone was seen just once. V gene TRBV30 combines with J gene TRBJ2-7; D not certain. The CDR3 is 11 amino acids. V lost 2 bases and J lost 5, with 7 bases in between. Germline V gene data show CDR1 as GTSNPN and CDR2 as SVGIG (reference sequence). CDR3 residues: CAWSRSDEQYF. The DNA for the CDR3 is TGTGCCTGGAGTAGATCGGACGAGCAGTACTTC.

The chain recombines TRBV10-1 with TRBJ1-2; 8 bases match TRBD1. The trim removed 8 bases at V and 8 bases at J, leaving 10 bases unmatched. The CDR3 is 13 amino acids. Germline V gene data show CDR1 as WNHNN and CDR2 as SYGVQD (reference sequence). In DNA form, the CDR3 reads TGCGCCAGCGCCAACCAGGGGGCGAAGGGCTACACCTTC. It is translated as CASANQGAKGYTF.

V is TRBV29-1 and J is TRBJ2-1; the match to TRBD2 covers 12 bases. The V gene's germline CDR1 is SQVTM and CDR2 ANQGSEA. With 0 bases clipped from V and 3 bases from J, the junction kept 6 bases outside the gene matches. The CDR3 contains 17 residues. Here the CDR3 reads CSVEDLGTSGRYNEQFF. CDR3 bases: TGCAGCGTTGAAGACCTCGGGACTAGCGGGCGCTACAATGAGCAGTTCTTC.

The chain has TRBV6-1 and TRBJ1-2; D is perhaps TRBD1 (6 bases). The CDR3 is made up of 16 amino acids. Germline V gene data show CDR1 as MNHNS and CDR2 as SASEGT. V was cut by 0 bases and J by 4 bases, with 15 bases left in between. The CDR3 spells CASSEAQFRGGYGYTF. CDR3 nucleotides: TGTGCCAGCAGTGAAGCGCAATTCAGGGGTGGCTATGGCTACACCTTC.

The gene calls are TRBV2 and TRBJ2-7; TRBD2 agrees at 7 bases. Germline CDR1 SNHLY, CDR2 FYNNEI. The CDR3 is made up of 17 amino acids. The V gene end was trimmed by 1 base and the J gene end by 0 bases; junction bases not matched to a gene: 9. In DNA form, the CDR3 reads TGTGCCAGCAGTGAAGGACCGGGAGGCATCTTCTCCTACGAGCAGTACTTC. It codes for CASSEGPGGIFSYEQYF.

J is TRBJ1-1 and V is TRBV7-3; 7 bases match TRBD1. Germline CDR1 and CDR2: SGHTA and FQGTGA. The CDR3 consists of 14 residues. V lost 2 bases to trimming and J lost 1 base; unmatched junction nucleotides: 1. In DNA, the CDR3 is TGTGCCAGCAGCTTACAGGGGGAGAACACTGAAGCTTTCTTT. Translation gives CASSLQGENTEAFF.

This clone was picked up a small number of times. CDR3 in amino acids: CASTHLGQGSYNEQFF. The CDR3 DNA follows: TGTGCCAGCACCCACCTCGGACAGGGCTCCTACAATGAGCAGTTCTTC. J is TRBJ2-1 and V is TRBV28, with TRBD1 matching 8 bases. The CDR3 has 16 residues. The trim removed 7 bases at V and 0 bases at J, leaving 8 bases unmatched. Germline V CDR1 and CDR2: MDHEN, SYDVKM.

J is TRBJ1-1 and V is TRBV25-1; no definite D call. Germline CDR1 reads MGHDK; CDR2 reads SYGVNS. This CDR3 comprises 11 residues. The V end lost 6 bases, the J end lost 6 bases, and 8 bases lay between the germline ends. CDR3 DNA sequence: TGTGCCAGCAGGGGGAGGTCTGAAGCTTTCTTT. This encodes CASRGRSEAFF.

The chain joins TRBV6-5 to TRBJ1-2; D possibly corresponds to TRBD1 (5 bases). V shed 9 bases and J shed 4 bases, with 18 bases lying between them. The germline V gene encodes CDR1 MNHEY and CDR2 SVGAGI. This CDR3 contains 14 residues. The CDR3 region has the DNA TGTGCCAGTTCTATTCGGCAGGGTCCCTATGGCTACACCTTC. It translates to CASSIRQGPYGYTF.

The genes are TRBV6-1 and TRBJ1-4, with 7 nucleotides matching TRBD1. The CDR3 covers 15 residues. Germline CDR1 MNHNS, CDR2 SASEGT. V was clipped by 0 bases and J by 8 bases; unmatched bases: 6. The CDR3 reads CASSEAPRGREKLFF. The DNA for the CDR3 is TGTGCCAGCAGTGAAGCGCCAAGGGGGCGAGAAAAACTGTTTTTT.

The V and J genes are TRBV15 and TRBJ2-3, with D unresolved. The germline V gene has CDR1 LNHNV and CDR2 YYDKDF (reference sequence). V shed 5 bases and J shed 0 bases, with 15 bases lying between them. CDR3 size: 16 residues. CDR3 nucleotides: TGTGCCACCAGCGGAAGGAAGACACCTAGCACAGATACGCAGTATTTT. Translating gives CATSGRKTPSTDTQYF.

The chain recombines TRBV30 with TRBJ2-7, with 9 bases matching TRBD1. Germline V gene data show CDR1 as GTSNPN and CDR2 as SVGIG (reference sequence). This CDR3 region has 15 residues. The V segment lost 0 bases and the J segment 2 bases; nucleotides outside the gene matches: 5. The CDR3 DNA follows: TGTGCCTGGAGTGTTTTAGGACAGGGGCCCTACGAGCAGTACTTC. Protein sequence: CAWSVLGQGPYEQYF. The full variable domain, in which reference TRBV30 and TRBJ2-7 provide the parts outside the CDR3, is SQTIHQWPATLVQPVGSPLSLECTVEGTSNPNLYWYRQAAGRGLQLLFYSVGIGQISSEVPQNLSASRPQDRQFILSSKKLLLSDSGFYLCAWSVLGQGPYEQYFGPGTRLTVT.

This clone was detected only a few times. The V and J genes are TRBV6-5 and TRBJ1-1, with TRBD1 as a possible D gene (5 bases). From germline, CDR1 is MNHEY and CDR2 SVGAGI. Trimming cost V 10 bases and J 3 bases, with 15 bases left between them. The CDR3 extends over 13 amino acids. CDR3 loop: CATQQGYYTEAFF. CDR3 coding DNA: TGTGCCACCCAGCAGGGATACTACACTGAAGCTTTCTTT.

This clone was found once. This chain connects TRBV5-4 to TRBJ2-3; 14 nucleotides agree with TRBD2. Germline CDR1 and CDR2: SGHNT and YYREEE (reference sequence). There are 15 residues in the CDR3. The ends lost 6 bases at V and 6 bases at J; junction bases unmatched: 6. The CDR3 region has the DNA TGTGCCAGCACAGGGACTAGCGGGAGTGTGGATACGCAGTATTTT. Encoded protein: CASTGTSGSVDTQYF.